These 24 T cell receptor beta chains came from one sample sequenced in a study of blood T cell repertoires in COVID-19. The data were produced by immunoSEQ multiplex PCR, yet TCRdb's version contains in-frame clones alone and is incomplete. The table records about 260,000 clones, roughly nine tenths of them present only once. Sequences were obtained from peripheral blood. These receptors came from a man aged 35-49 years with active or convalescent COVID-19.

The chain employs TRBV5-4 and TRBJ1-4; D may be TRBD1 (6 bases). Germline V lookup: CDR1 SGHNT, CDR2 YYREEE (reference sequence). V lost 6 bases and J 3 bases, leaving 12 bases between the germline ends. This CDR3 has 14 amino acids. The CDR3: CASTQQGPNEKLFF. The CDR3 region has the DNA TGTGCCAGCACCCAACAGGGACCTAATGAAAAACTGTTTTTT.

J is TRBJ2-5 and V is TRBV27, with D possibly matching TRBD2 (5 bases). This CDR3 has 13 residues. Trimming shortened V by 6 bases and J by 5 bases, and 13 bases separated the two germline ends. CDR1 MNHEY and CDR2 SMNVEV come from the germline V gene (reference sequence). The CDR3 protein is CASSLALGETQYF. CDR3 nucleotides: TGTGCCAGCAGCCTAGCCCTCGGGGAGACCCAGTACTTC.

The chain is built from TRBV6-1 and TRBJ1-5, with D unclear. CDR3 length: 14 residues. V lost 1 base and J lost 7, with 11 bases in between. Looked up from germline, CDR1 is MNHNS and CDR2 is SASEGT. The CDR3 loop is CASSEGGIWQPQHF. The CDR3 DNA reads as TGTGCCAGCAGTGAAGGCGGGATTTGGCAGCCCCAGCATTTT.

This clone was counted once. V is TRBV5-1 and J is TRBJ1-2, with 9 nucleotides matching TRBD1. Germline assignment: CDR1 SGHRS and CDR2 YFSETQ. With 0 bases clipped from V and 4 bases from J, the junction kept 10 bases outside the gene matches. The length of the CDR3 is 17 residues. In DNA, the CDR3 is TGCGCCAGCAGCTTGGCACCAACCCCACAGGGGGCCTATGGCTACACCTTC. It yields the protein CASSLAPTPQGAYGYTF.

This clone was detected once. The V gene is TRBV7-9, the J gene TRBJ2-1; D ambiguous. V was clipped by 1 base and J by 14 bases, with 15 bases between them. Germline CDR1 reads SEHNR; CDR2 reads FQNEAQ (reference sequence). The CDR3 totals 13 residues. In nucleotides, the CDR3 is TGTGCCAGCAGCTTAGAGTCCGGCAGGTATGAGTTCTTC. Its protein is CASSLESGRYEFF.

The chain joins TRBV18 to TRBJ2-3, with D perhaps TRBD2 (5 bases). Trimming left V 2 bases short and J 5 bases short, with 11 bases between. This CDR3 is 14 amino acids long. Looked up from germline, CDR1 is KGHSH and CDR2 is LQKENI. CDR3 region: CASSPNLGKDTQYF. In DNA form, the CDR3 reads TGTGCCAGCTCACCAAACCTCGGGAAAGATACGCAGTATTTT.

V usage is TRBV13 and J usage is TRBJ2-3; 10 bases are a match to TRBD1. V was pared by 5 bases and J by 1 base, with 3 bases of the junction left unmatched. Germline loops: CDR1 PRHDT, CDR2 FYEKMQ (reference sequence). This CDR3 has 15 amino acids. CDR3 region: CASSAGTGGTDTQYF. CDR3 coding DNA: TGTGCCAGCAGCGCCGGGACAGGGGGCACAGATACGCAGTATTTT.

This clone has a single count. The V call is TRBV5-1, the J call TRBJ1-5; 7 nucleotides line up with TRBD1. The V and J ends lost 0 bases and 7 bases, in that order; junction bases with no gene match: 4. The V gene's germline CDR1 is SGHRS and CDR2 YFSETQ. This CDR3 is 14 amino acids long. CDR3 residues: CASSLGAGGQPQHF. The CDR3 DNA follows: TGCGCCAGCAGCTTGGGAGCAGGGGGGCAGCCCCAGCATTTT.

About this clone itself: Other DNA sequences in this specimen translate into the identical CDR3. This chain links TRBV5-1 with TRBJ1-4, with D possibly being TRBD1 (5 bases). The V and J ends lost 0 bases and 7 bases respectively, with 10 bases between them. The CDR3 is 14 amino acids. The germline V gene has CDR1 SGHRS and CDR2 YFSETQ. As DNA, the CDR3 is TGCGCCAGCAGCTTGGGTCAGGGAGGTGAAAAACTGTTTTTT. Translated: CASSLGQGGEKLFF. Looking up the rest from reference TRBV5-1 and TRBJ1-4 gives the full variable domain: KAGVTQTPRYLIKTRGQQVTLSCSPISGHRSVSWYQQTPGQGLQFLFEYFSETQRNKGNFPGRFSGRQFSNSRSEMNVSTLELGDSALYLCASSLGQGGEKLFFGSGTQLSVL.

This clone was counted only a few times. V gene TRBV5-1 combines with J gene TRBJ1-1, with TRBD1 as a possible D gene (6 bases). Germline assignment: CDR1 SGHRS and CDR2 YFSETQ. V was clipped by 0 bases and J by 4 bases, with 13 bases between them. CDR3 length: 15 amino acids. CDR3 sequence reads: CASSLEGGRGTEAFF. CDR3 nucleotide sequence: TGCGCCAGCAGCTTGGAAGGGGGAAGGGGCACTGAAGCTTTCTTT.

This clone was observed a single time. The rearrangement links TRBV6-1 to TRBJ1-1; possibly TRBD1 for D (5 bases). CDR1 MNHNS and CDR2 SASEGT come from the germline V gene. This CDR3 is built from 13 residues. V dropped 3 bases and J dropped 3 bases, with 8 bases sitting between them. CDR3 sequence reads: CASSERQYTEAFF. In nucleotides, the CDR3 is TGTGCCAGCAGTGAGCGACAGTACACTGAAGCTTTCTTT.

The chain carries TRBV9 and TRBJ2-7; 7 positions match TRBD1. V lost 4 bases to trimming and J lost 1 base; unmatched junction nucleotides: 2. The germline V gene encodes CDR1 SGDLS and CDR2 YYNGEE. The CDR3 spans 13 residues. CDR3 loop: CASSRGQSYEQYF. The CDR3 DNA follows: TGTGCCAGCAGCCGGGGACAGTCCTACGAGCAGTACTTC.

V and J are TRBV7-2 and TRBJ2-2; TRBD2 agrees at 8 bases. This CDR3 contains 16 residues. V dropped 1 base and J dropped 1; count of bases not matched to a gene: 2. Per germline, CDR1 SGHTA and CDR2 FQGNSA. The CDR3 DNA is TGTGCCAGCAGCTTAGTGGCGGGGGGGAACACCGGGGAGCTGTTTTTT. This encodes CASSLVAGGNTGELFF.

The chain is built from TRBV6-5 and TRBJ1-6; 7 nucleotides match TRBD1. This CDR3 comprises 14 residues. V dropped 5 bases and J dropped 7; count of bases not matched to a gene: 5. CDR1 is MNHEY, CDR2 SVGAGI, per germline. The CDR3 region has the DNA TGTGCCAGCAGTCACAGGGGATGGAATTCACCCCTCCACTTT. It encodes CASSHRGWNSPLHF.

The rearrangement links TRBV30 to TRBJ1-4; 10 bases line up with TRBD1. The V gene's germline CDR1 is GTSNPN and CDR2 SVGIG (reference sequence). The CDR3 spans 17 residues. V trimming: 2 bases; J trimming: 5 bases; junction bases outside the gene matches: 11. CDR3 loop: CAWSYSPRGQGNEKLFF. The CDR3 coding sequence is TGTGCCTGGAGTTATTCGCCCCGGGGACAGGGGAATGAAAAACTGTTTTTT.

CDR3 coding DNA: TGTGCCAGCAGCCGGGACAGGGGGCCGGGTGAAAAACTGTTTTTT. It codes for CASSRDRGPGEKLFF. V gene TRBV28 combines with J gene TRBJ1-4, with 12 bases fitting TRBD1. The CDR3 length is 15 residues. The V and J ends lost 6 bases and 7 bases, in that order; junction bases with no gene match: 6. CDR1 is MDHEN and CDR2 is SYDVKM in the germline V gene.

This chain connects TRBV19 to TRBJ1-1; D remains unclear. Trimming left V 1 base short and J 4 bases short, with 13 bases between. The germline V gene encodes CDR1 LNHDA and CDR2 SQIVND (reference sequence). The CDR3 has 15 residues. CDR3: CASSIAPSGGTEAFF. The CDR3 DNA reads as TGTGCCAGTAGTATAGCGCCCAGCGGTGGCACTGAAGCTTTCTTT.

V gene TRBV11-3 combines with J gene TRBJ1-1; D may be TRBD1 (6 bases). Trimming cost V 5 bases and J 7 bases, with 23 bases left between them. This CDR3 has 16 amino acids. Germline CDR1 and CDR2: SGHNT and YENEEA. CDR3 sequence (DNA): TGTGCCAGCAGCCCCGTGGGGTGGGGTACAGGGAGTGAAGCTTTCTTT. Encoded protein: CASSPVGWGTGSEAFF.

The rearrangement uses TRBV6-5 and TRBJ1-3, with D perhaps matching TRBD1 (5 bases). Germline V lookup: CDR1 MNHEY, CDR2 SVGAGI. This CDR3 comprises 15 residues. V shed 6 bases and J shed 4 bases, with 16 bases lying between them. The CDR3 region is CASSPTRVSGNTIYF. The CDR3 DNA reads TGTGCCAGCAGCCCCACCAGGGTATCGGGAAACACCATATATTTT.

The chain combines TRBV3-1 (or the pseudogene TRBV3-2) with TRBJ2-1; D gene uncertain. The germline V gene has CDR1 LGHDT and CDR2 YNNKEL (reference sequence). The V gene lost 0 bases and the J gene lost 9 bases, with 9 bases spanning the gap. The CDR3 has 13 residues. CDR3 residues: CASSQDWASEQFF. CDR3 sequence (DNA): TGTGCCAGCAGCCAAGATTGGGCCTCTGAGCAGTTCTTC.

The CDR3 sequence is CASVTQEKLDTIYF. The CDR3 nucleotides are TGTGCCAGCGTTACACAGGAAAAACTGGACACCATATATTTT. This chain uses TRBV6-6 with TRBJ1-3; D is perhaps TRBD1 (5 bases). The CDR3 extends over 14 amino acids. Trimming shortened V by 8 bases and J by 8 bases, and 19 bases separated the two germline ends. Germline CDR1 MNHNY, CDR2 SVGAGI (reference sequence).

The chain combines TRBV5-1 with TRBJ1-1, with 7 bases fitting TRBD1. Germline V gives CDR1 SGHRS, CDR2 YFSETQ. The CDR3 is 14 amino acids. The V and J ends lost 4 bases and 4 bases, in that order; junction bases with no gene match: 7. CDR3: CASSRTGAGTEAFF. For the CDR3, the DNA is TGCGCCAGCAGCCGAACAGGGGCGGGCACTGAAGCTTTCTTT.

CDR3 nucleotides: TGTGCCAGCAGTGAATCGCCTAGCGGGGACCAAGAGACCCAGTACTTC. Protein sequence: CASSESPSGDQETQYF. The genes are TRBV25-1 and TRBJ2-5; TRBD2 agrees at 9 bases. The CDR3 loop spans 16 amino acids. Germline assignment: CDR1 MGHDK and CDR2 SYGVNS. V trimming: 1 base; J trimming: 0 bases; junction bases outside the gene matches: 3.

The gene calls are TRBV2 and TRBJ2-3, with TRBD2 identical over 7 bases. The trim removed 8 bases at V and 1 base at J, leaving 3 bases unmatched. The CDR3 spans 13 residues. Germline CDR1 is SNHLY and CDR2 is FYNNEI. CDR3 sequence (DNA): TGTGCCAGCGGGGCGGGAGGCACAGATACGCAGTATTTT. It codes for CASGAGGTDTQYF. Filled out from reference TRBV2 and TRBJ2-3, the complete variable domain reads EPEVTQTPSHQVTQMGQEVILRCVPISNHLYFYWYRQILGQKVEFLVSFYNNEISEKSEIFDDQFSVERPDGSNFTLKIRSTKLEDSAMYFCASGAGGTDTQYFGPGTRLTVL.